This T cell receptor beta chain was sequenced during a study of OX40 agonist ivuxolimab in advanced cancers. Study-level points and caveats: On average, CD8+ T cells showed a greater number of expanded clones than CD4+. Among some nonresponders, normalized T-cell clonal expansion was also low.

There are a few counts of this clone. Its antigen is unknown. This CDR3 is built from 13 residues. V dropped 1 base and J dropped 2 bases, with 6 bases sitting between them. In germline, CDR1 is SGHRS, CDR2 YFSETQ. Profiling relied on immunoSEQ multiplex PCR, and the TCRdb table lists in-frame clones only, not all of them. This sample has over 70,000 clones; roughly 78% occur once, and the top ten carry roughly 5.4%. The receptor's source is an adult with an advanced solid tumor such as melanoma, head and neck, liver or kidney cancer. The chain employs TRBV5-1 and TRBJ1-1; no firm D call. The sequenced sample was CD4+ or CD8+ T cells sorted from blood, obtained in a trial of the OX40 agonist ivuxolimab. CDR3 bases: TGCGCCAGCAGCTTGAAGGACAACACTGAAGCTTTCTTT. It translates to CASSLKDNTEAFF.